Each of the 13 T cell receptor beta chains below was sequenced from the same sample in a study of Graves' ophthalmopathy and Graves' hyperthyroidism. RNA transcripts were the source from which TCR beta CDR3 regions were amplified. After a first-round RT-PCR with HTBI primers, a second-round multiplex PCR was run. TCRdb independently ran MiXCR on the multiplex PCR reads; one entry per CDR3 protein. Of approximately 1.2 million distinct CDR3 sequences listed, 36% are singletons. The sample was peripheral blood or thyroid tissue (not recorded which). The receptors come from an adult man with Graves' hyperthyroidism.

This clonotype was counted at least ten times. As DNA, the CDR3 is TGTGCCAGCAGCTTACCGGGACAGGGAAACACCATATATTTT. Protein product: CASSLPGQGNTIYF. V is TRBV7-2 and J is TRBJ1-3; TRBD1 aligns across 7 bases. Germline V gene lookup returns CDR1 SGHTA and CDR2 FQGNSA. The CDR3 runs 14 residues. V shed 2 bases and J 4 bases; nucleotides not matched to a gene: 2.

There are a few counts of this clonotype. The CDR3 loop is CASSDLRAGTEQYF. In DNA form, the CDR3 reads TGTGCCAGCAGTGACCTACGTGCGGGAACCGAGCAGTACTTC. This sequence joins TRBV12-3 or TRBV12-4 and TRBJ2-7, with a possible D match to TRBD2 (6 bases). Trimming left V 5 bases short and J 6 bases short, with 17 bases between. The CDR3 runs 14 residues.

The V and J genes are TRBV20-1 and TRBJ1-2; no firm D call. The germline V gene encodes CDR1 DFQATT and CDR2 SNEGSKA (reference sequence). V lost 3 bases and J 4 bases, leaving 6 bases between the germline ends. The CDR3 consists of 11 residues. The CDR3 bases are TGCAGTGCTAGCGGGATCTATGGCTACACCTTC. As protein: CSASGIYGYTF.

To note about this clonotype: A much larger clone differs by one base, so this may be a read error. The rearrangement links TRBV7-9 to TRBJ2-5; the D call may be TRBD1 or TRBD2 (5 bases each). CDR3 length equals 13 residues. V was pared by 4 bases and J by 2 bases, with 8 bases between. Germline assignment: CDR1 SEHNR and CDR2 FQNEAQ (reference sequence). The CDR3, as DNA: TGTGCCAGCAGCTGGGACGTACAAGAGACCCAGTACTTC. Protein product: CASSWDVQETQYF.

About this clonotype: Since a much larger clone is just one base distant, this may be a read error. The chain joins TRBV7-8 to TRBJ2-5; TRBD1 might be the D (6 bases). CDR1 SGHVS and CDR2 FQNEAQ come from the germline V gene. The CDR3 has 13 amino acids. DNA for the CDR3: TGTGCCATCAGCAAAGGACAGATAGAGACCCAGTACTTC. Its translation is CAISKGQIETQYF.

This rearrangement joins TRBV7-9 to TRBJ2-7, with no clear D. CDR1 and CDR2 (germline): SEHNR, FQNEAQ (reference sequence). The CDR3 runs to 15 residues. Trimming removed 6 bases at V and 5 bases at J, with 20 bases between. The CDR3 spells CASRYIATAQNEQYF. CDR3 nucleotides: TGTGCCAGCAGATACATCGCGACGGCCCAGAACGAGCAGTACTTC. The full variable domain, its missing parts supplied by reference TRBV7-9 and TRBJ2-7, is DTGVSQNPRHKITKRGQNVTFRCDPISEHNRLYWYRQTLGQGPEFLTYFQNEAQLEKSRLLSDRFSAERPKGSFSTLEIQRTEQGDSAMYLCASRYIATAQNEQYFGPGTRLTVT.

This clonotype was detected ten times or more. J is TRBJ2-5 and V is TRBV12-3 or TRBV12-4, with 7 bases matching TRBD2. This CDR3 has 14 residues. The V segment lost 6 bases and the J segment 3 bases; nucleotides outside the gene matches: 7. The CDR3 nucleotides read TGTGCCAGCAGCAAGAGGACTAGTGAAGAGACCCAGTACTTC. Protein product: CASSKRTSEETQYF.

This clonotype appeared a few times. The chain couples TRBV19 to TRBJ2-7, with TRBD1 identical over 7 bases. V gave up 4 bases and J gave up 3 bases; unmatched junction bases: 6. Germline CDR1 is LNHDA and CDR2 is SQIVND (reference sequence). The CDR3 totals 14 residues. CDR3 coding DNA: TGTGCCAGTAGTAGCAGGGGGAATTTCTACGAGCAGTACTTC. This codes for CASSSRGNFYEQYF.

This clonotype was seen many times. This is likely a read error, given that the CDR3 carries no conserved phenylalanine or tryptophan at its end. The DNA is left out, because the CDR3 cannot be placed on it with certainty; the CDR3 is given as TCRdb lists it. This sequence joins TRBV7-9 and TRBJ1-1; the DNA was not compared with TRBD1, the D call given in the table. Including both end residues, the CDR3 is 12 amino acids long. Germline lookup yields CDR1 SEHNR and CDR2 FQNEAQ (reference sequence). This CDR3 is CASSLPLGTVLG.

A remark on this clonotype: One junction end disagrees with the germline gene, perhaps due to a read error. The chain carries TRBV7-2 and TRBJ2-7; D unresolved. The CDR3 spans 13 residues. Germline assignment: CDR1 SGHTA and CDR2 FQGNSA. CDR3 in DNA: TGTGCCAGCAGCTTAGGTCGAGCCTACGAGCAGCACTTC. It yields the protein CASSLGRAYEQHF.

This clonotype was counted ten times or more. CDR3 coding DNA: TGCAGTGCTAGAGAGGGGGGCGGGGAAAAACTGTTTTTT. Protein sequence: CSAREGGGEKLFF. The chain joins TRBV20-1 to TRBJ1-4, with a tentative D call TRBD1 (6 bases). The V gene lost 0 bases and the J gene lost 8 bases, with 10 bases spanning the gap. The CDR3 sequence is 13 residues long. The germline V gene encodes CDR1 DFQATT and CDR2 SNEGSKA (reference sequence).

This chain uses TRBV10-3 with TRBJ1-1; 7 nucleotides line up with TRBD1. The CDR3 contains 17 residues. After removal of 2 bases from V and 4 bases from J, the junction contained 13 bases not matched to a gene. Germline CDR1 is ENHRY and CDR2 is SYGVKD. The CDR3 sequence: CAISEIGTVGVGTEAFF. CDR3 DNA sequence: TGTGCCATCAGTGAGATCGGGACAGTCGGGGTTGGCACTGAAGCTTTCTTT.

This chain links TRBV14 with TRBJ2-7, with D possibly matching TRBD1 (6 bases). CDR1 SGHDN and CDR2 FVKESK come from the germline V gene. V lost 2 bases and J 5 bases, leaving 19 bases between the germline ends. The length of the CDR3 is 16 residues. CDR3 region: CASSQWVAGARDEQYF. In DNA, the CDR3 is TGTGCCAGCAGCCAATGGGTCGCAGGGGCGAGGGACGAGCAGTACTTC.